The rows below give T cell receptor beta chains drawn from one sample of a study of CD4 T cells in relation to SARS-CoV-2 and coronaviruses. Their specific antigens are unknown. The assay was immunoSEQ multiplex PCR, and TCRdb's table has in-frame clones only and misses some. The sample contains around 20,000 clones, more than 65% of which appear only once. Sequences were obtained from CD4+ T cells from PBMCs, cultured in vitro. The source of these receptors is a human donor in good health. CDR3s include the opening cysteine and the closing phenylalanine or tryptophan. A D gene is named only where the DNA matches it firmly. The size field is filled for only some rows; it gives once, few, many or a size class.

TRBJ1-4 | NA | NA | TRBV29-1 | CSVDRVREKLFF | TGCAGCGTTGACAGGGTAAGGGAAAAACTGTTTTTT
TRBJ1-1 | NA | NA | TRBV7-9 | CASSLFLTEAFF | TGTGCCAGCAGCTTGTTTTTGACAGAAGCTTTCTTT
TRBJ1-2 | NA | NA | TRBV11-2 | CASSLEGFYGYTF | TGTGCCAGCAGCTTAGAAGGATTCTATGGCTACACCTTC
TRBJ1-1 | NA | NA | TRBV6-6 | CASSTPGSVTEAFF | TGTGCCAGCAGTACCCCAGGGAGTGTAACTGAAGCTTTCTTT
TRBJ1-1 | NA | NA | TRBV6-4 | CASSGPWKGMNTEAFF | TGTGCCAGCAGTGGTCCCTGGAAGGGGATGAACACTGAAGCTTTCTTT
TRBJ1-6 | NA | NA | TRBV14 | CASSQVAGKASPLHF | TGTGCCAGCAGCCAAGTCGCAGGGAAGGCGTCACCCCTCCACTTT
TRBJ2-7 | TRBD1 | once | TRBV5-1 | CASSFGTGGYNEQYF | TGCGCCAGCAGCTTCGGGACAGGGGGCTATAACGAGCAGTACTTC
TRBJ1-2 | NA | NA | TRBV28 | CASSPLFALGYTF | TGTGCCAGCAGCCCGTTGTTCGCCCTGGGCTACACCTTC
TRBJ2-1 | NA | NA | TRBV4-3 | CASSQGDYRAYNEQFF | TGCGCCAGCAGCCAAGGAGACTACCGAGCCTACAATGAGCAGTTCTTC
TRBJ2-7 | TRBD2 | NA | TRBV6-5 | CASSSLAGSYEQYF | TGTGCCAGCAGTTCGCTAGCGGGTTCCTACGAGCAGTACTTC
TRBJ2-2 | NA | NA | TRBV5-1 | CASSLAAGPNTGELFF | TGCGCCAGCAGCTTGGCGGCAGGCCCGAACACCGGGGAGCTGTTTTTT
TRBJ2-7 | NA | NA | TRBV12-3/TRBV12-4 | CASSRTSSLEQYF | TGTGCCAGCAGCCGTACTAGTTCGCTCGAGCAGTACTTC
TRBJ2-5 | TRBD1 | NA | TRBV10-2 | CASRAGQGAETQYF | TGCGCCAGCAGGGCGGGACAGGGGGCAGAGACCCAGTACTTC
TRBJ2-3 | NA | NA | TRBV9 | CASSVGGGHGDTQYF | TGTGCCAGCAGCGTAGGTGGGGGGCATGGAGATACGCAGTATTTT
TRBJ1-3 | NA | NA | TRBV29-1 | CSVRPTNSGNTIYF | TGCAGCGTTAGACCTACTAACTCTGGAAACACCATATATTTT
TRBJ1-1 | TRBD1 | NA | TRBV29-1 | CSVQGGSTEAFF | TGCAGCGTACAGGGGGGGAGTACTGAAGCTTTCTTT
TRBJ2-5 | TRBD2 | NA | TRBV19 | CASSSGRAIGTQYF | TGTGCCAGTTCTAGCGGGAGGGCCATTGGGACCCAGTACTTC
TRBJ2-7 | NA | NA | TRBV5-1 | CASSLDRGTDEQYF | TGCGCCAGCAGCTTGGATAGGGGGACCGACGAGCAGTACTTC
TRBJ1-2 | TRBD1 | NA | TRBV28 | CASSRQGVVGTF | TGTGCCAGCTCTAGACAGGGAGTAGTAGGGACCTTC
TRBJ2-2 | NA | NA | TRBV29-1 | CSVKPQGGTGELFF | TGCAGCGTCAAACCGCAGGGAGGCACCGGGGAGCTGTTTTTT
TRBJ1-1 | TRBD1 | NA | TRBV6-6 | CASNTGTASSEAFF | TGTGCCAGCAATACCGGGACAGCCAGTTCGGAAGCTTTCTTT
TRBJ2-5 | TRBD2 | NA | TRBV7-2 | CASSLQGLAEETQYF | TGTGCCAGCAGCTTACAAGGACTAGCAGAAGAGACCCAGTACTTC
TRBJ1-2 | TRBD1 | NA | TRBV25-1 | CASSDRDREGGYTF | TGTGCCAGCAGTGATCGGGACAGGGAGGGTGGCTACACCTTC
TRBJ1-2 | NA | NA | TRBV4-1 | CASSPQTTISRGYTF | TGCGCCAGCAGCCCTCAGACTACGATTAGTAGGGGCTACACCTTC
TRBJ2-1 | TRBD2 | NA | TRBV2 | CASSEILAGGYNEQFF | TGTGCCAGCAGTGAAATACTAGCGGGGGGCTACAATGAGCAGTTCTTC
TRBJ2-3 | TRBD2 | NA | TRBV19 | CASSIGLAGVDTQYF | TGTGCCAGTAGTATAGGGCTAGCGGGAGTCGATACGCAGTATTTT
TRBJ2-3 | NA | NA | TRBV5-1 | CASSLQPGAPTDTQYF | TGCGCCAGCAGCTTGCAGCCGGGAGCGCCCACAGATACGCAGTATTTT
TRBJ1-3 | NA | NA | TRBV7-9 | CASTGPGTSGNTIYF | TGTGCCAGCACCGGCCCCGGTACGTCTGGAAACACCATATATTTT
TRBJ1-5 | NA | NA | TRBV4-3 | CASSQDGNQPQHF | TGCGCCAGCAGCCAAGACGGCAATCAGCCCCAGCATTTT
TRBJ2-7 | TRBD2 | NA | TRBV4-2 | CASSQVAGGGSEQYF | TGTGCCAGCAGCCAAGTCGCGGGAGGTGGGTCCGAGCAGTACTTC
TRBJ2-3 | TRBD2 | NA | TRBV5-6 | CASSALLAGGGDTQYF | TGTGCCAGCAGCGCCCTACTAGCGGGAGGAGGAGATACGCAGTATTTT
TRBJ2-1 | TRBD2 | NA | TRBV7-2 | CASRQGLAGGVDEQFF | TGTGCCAGCCGTCAGGGACTAGCGGGAGGTGTCGATGAGCAGTTCTTC
TRBJ1-1 | NA | NA | TRBV19 | CASFGGYMNTEAFF | TGTGCCAGTTTCGGGGGCTACATGAACACTGAAGCTTTCTTT
TRBJ2-3 | TRBD2 | NA | TRBV10-3 | CASRGLAGITDTQYF | TGTGCCTCCAGGGGACTAGCGGGGATCACAGATACGCAGTATTTT
TRBJ2-1 | NA | NA | TRBV18 | CASSPESEKEFF | TGTGCCAGCTCACCCGAGAGCGAGAAAGAGTTCTTC
TRBJ1-2 | TRBD1 | NA | TRBV13 | CASSSRGQGRSDGYTF | TGTGCCAGCAGCTCAAGGGGACAGGGGAGGTCGGATGGCTACACCTTC